This T cell receptor beta chain originates from a study of cytomegalovirus exposure and HLA in healthy donors (dated by TCRdb to 2015 to 2018). Regarding the study in general: An earlier analysis of some 600 of the donors reported about 300 Gb of sequence data and about 120 million unique TCR beta sequences obtained from around 180 million T cells. Approximately 300 gigabases of sequencing data and 91 million or so unique TCR sequences made up an early release that covered approximately 700 HLA-typed donors. Of the roughly 400 genotyped donors, roughly 76% were placed in the genetic ancestry cluster associated with self-reported Caucasian donors. The study aimed to test whether signatures of past pathogen exposure could be identified by cataloging public T cell receptors. The study profiled the T cell repertoires of under 700 subjects by immunosequencing and related them to cytomegalovirus serostatus. Along with the approximately 620-subject first cohort, a separate validation cohort of 120 different subjects was used. To predict cytomegalovirus infection status, the study brought together high-throughput TCR immunosequencing, statistical association of individual TCRs with disease status, and machine learning. A later analysis re-analyzed previously published TCR beta repertoires from 666 donors and added high-resolution HLA genotyping to study TCR occurrence patterns. Rather than using new phenotypic data, the later analysis identified candidate immune exposures from TCR beta sequences and from how often those sequences occurred across donors. An earlier analysis of approximately 580 of the donors used high-throughput TCR beta sequencing to judge whether each TCR beta V gene segment behaved as functional or pseudogenic. Donor age, sex, ethnicity and CMV serostatus were compiled together with the repertoire data. A later genetic analysis took genome-wide SNP genotypes for 398 of the 666 donors and used that subset as a discovery cohort. All discovery cohort repertoires had been generated on a single sequencing platform. Class I and class II HLA loci were covered by the typing at four-digit resolution. Typing coverage varied by locus: roughly 629-630 donors for A, B, C, DRB1 and DQB1; 522 for DQA1; more than 600 for DPA1; under 490 for DPB1. About five DR-DQ haplotypes were handled as single units for association and clustering because linkage in the cohort was strong. Across about 380 genotyped donors of the cohort, an average of approximately 220,000 unique TCR beta nucleotide sequences per donor were sequenced, and roughly 20% of those sequences were non-productive. Summary of the overall study and its limitations: Across donors, most TCR sequences were observed very rarely, whereas some public TCRs were present in many individuals. Only TCR beta chains were sequenced in this cohort, and the absence of alpha or paired-chain data limited detectable features. Because counts were too low, about 15 rarely observed V segments, including chromosome 9 orphons, were left out of the earlier analysis of about 500 of the donors. Cytomegalovirus status was reported to be diagnosed by the classifier with high specificity and sensitivity in both the original and validation cohorts. Compared with equally common non-associated chains, HLA-associated TCR beta chains in a later analysis were more clonally expanded and had lower generation probabilities. According to the authors, the approach could potentially be generalized to other disease states and immunological phenotypes. A further reported finding was that TCR beta sequences accurately predicted the HLA-A and HLA-B alleles for most subjects in the first cohort. Some IMGT-functional V segments, including TRBV6-2 and TRBV6-3, could not be told apart with the 87-base-pair reads, so those segments were excluded. According to a later analysis, TCR association rates differed among HLA loci, with DRB1 alleles showing the most associated TCRs and HLA-C alleles showing the fewest. Most CMV-associated TCR beta chains appeared to be HLA-restricted in a later analysis, and the HLA associations seemed to be driven largely by CMV exposure. The study gave a list of under 200 TCR beta chains associated with cytomegalovirus. A later analysis reported that several top co-occurrence clusters appeared linked to parvovirus B19, influenza, CMV and Epstein-Barr virus. In a later analysis, some 17,000 TCR beta sequences were associated with specific HLA alleles at a false discovery rate of 0.05. The presence/absence analyses assumed that sequencing depth was roughly uniform across donors, and that assumption may not be true. According to a later genetic analysis, donors in an Asian-associated ancestry cluster had fewer N-insertions in productive TCRs than the approximately 690-donor mean. Three of the identified cytomegalovirus-associated TCR beta chains were confirmed in vitro to be specific for cytomegalovirus antigens. Linkage disequilibrium might explain the correlated functional status among segregating V segments, but an unknown experimental factor could not be ruled out. When HLA alleles, especially DR and DQ, strongly co-occurred, TCR associations were difficult to assign to individual alleles. Because HLA typing was missing for some donors at each locus, association tests included only the typed subset. In an earlier analysis of around 500 of the donors, most TCR beta V segments appeared in productive rearrangements about 90% or about 30% of the time, broadly matching IMGT annotations. A cluster of highly shared sequence variants was judged likely to be a technical artifact of the sequencing pipeline. A later genetic analysis associated a missense DCLRE1C variant with V-gene and J-gene trimming of TCR beta chains, and an independent cohort replicated the association. Immune exposure information for the cohort was limited to CMV serostatus.

Compared with germline, V lacks 2 bases and J lacks 9 bases; bases without a gene match: 7. Counted from cysteine to phenylalanine, this CDR3 has 14 amino acids. The read is trimmed to its CDR3 DNA, 42 bases read in frame from base 1. The germline V gene supplies CDR1 KGHSH and CDR2 LQKENI. Comments on this clone: It lacks a known antigen. Nothing much larger sits one base from this clone, and base qualities are not available.

The cohort comprised around 700 healthy bone marrow donors. At the time of sampling, all cohort members were nominally healthy, though unrecorded immune exposures were likely present. The donor tested CMV seropositive and was one of the 289 seropositive cohort members. Each donor provided a peripheral blood sample, and peripheral blood mononuclear cells were used for TCR beta sequencing. Genomic DNA was extracted from the blood cell samples with the Qiagen DNeasy Blood Extraction Kit. Libraries were made using the immunoSEQ multiplex PCR assay. For the multiplex PCR, a mixture combining 60 forward primers for TCR Vbeta segments and 13 reverse primers for TCR Jbeta segments was used. The CDR3 region of rearranged TCR beta genes was amplified from genomic DNA with a multiplex PCR assay. The amplified TCR beta libraries were sequenced on the Illumina HiSeq System as 87-base-pair reads. As for the authors' bioinformatics: In a later analysis, roughly 80 million unique TCR beta chains were counted across the 650 to 700 repertoires, and approximately 9.9 million of these chains were shared by at least two donors. Raw reads were error-corrected and collapsed into unique sequences with a nearest-neighbor algorithm that merged closely related sequences to remove PCR and sequencing errors. Alignment of CDR3 sequences to IMGT reference sequences was used to assign V, D and J gene segments. For a sequence to be retained, at least a six-nucleotide match to both a V gene segment and a J gene segment was required. Rearrangements were called productive when the CDR3 lacked stop codons and stayed in frame with V and J; all others were non-productive. CDR3 was defined by IMGT convention, running from the second conserved V-encoded cysteine to the conserved J-encoded phenylalanine. The earlier analysis of more than 450 of the donors excluded sequences that lacked an unambiguous match to a single V gene segment. An earlier analysis of 500 to 600 of the donors classified V segments as functional when productive rearrangements were above 56.7% and as segregating when the standard deviation between donors was above 5%. A statistical classification framework was built for diagnosing cytomegalovirus status from the catalog of TCR beta chain sequences. A later analysis assigned V and J genes by comparing TCR nucleotide sequences with IMGT/GENE-DB human TR gene sequences. A later analysis assigned CDR3 sequences and most-parsimonious VDJ recombination scenarios with the TCRdist pipeline. In a later analysis, each TCR beta chain was defined by its CDR3 amino acid sequence together with its V-gene family, and reads lacking a unique V-gene family were excluded. In a later analysis, around 600 highly shared, low-generation-probability nucleotide sequences were removed to address suspected cross-contamination and a sequencing artifact. For each public chain, a later analysis derived a clonal expansion index from normalized ranks of inferred template counts within each repertoire. A later analysis computed generation probabilities with a VDJ recombination model fitted to out-of-frame rearrangements, and checked the results against IGoR. A later analysis scored TCR-TCR, TCR-HLA and TCR-CMV co-occurrence with hypergeometric tests, applying a repertoire-size bias correction to TCR pairs. To estimate false discovery rates, a later analysis permuted the HLA or CMV assignments 20 times. In a later analysis, co-occurring TCRs were grouped with DBSCAN, and TCRdist sequence similarity was added when clustering was performed within HLA-allele-positive subsets. Repertoires with fewer than 30,000 or more than 120,000 public chains were left out of co-occurrence clustering, as were a few repertoires with anomalous nucleotide sharing. TCRdb re-hosts the immuneACCESS table, in-frame sequences only. Its copies lack some clones; in the studies checked, an unresolved V gene accounts for under half of them, and the cause for the rest is not known. V, J and clone size were drawn from that table, and D and trimming were deduced from the DNA. The sample table records fewer than 130,000 clones; around 60% of these occur just once. The top ten constitute 3% to 4.5% of the sample.

Input material: PBMCs. The chain was built from TRBV18 and TRBJ2-1, with TRBD1 identical over 7 junction bases. The receptor was isolated from a man in his thirties or forties in good health and CMV-seropositive. CDR3 sequence: CASSPRQGVGEQFF. The bases read TGTGCCAGCTCACCAAGGCAGGGGGTGGGTGAGCAGTTCTTC.